This is a list of T cell receptor beta chains from one sample in a study of beta chain features in type 1 diabetes. The data were produced by immunoSEQ multiplex PCR, yet TCRdb's version contains in-frame clones alone and is incomplete. Of about 400,000 clones in the sample, around an eighth are singletons; the top ten hold around 0.015%. The sequenced material came from naive CD4+ T cells from blood. The receptors come from a young man in good health. CDR3s include the opening cysteine and the closing phenylalanine or tryptophan. Each record gives: V gene, D gene, J gene, clone size, CDR3 DNA, CDR3 protein. D genes are given only for firm matches. For some rows the clone size is stated as once, few or many, or as a class when expanded; others skip it.

V gene: TRBV7-2
D gene: -
J gene: TRBJ1-5
clone size: few
CDR3 DNA: TGTGCCAGCAGCCAGCAACAGCAGCCCCAGCATTTT
CDR3 protein: CASSQQQQPQHF

V gene: TRBV7-2
D gene: TRBD1
J gene: TRBJ2-3
clone size: -
CDR3 DNA: TGTGCCAGCAGCCTCGACAGGGGGCTTGATACGCAGTATTTT
CDR3 protein: CASSLDRGLDTQYF

V gene: TRBV2
D gene: TRBD1
J gene: TRBJ2-7
clone size: -
CDR3 DNA: TGTGCCAGCAGTGAGGGGGGACAGGGTGGGCCTCACGAGCAGTACTTC
CDR3 protein: CASSEGGQGGPHEQYF

V gene: TRBV5-4
D gene: -
J gene: TRBJ2-1
clone size: few
CDR3 DNA: TGTGCCAGCAGACAGGGTGTTCGCAATGAGCAGTTCTTC
CDR3 protein: CASRQGVRNEQFF

V gene: TRBV18
D gene: -
J gene: TRBJ2-7
clone size: few
CDR3 DNA: TGTGCCAGCTCACCACCGTGGGGGCAGTACGAGCAGTACTTC
CDR3 protein: CASSPPWGQYEQYF

V gene: TRBV15
D gene: TRBD2
J gene: TRBJ2-1
clone size: -
CDR3 DNA: TGTGCCACCAGCAGAACACTAGCGGGGGCTCTTAACAATGAGCAGTTCTTC
CDR3 protein: CATSRTLAGALNNEQFF

V gene: TRBV25-1
D gene: TRBD1
J gene: TRBJ2-3
clone size: few
CDR3 DNA: TGTGCCAGCAGAGGGGGCCCTGATACGCAGTATTTT
CDR3 protein: CASRGGPDTQYF

V gene: TRBV27
D gene: -
J gene: TRBJ2-5
clone size: few
CDR3 DNA: TGTGCCAGCAGTTTACAAGGGTATAGCGTCCAGTACTTC
CDR3 protein: CASSLQGYSVQYF

V gene: TRBV7-2
D gene: TRBD1
J gene: TRBJ2-7
clone size: few
CDR3 DNA: TGTGCCAGCAGTCCAGGGACAGAGAGCTCCTACGAGCAGTACTTC
CDR3 protein: CASSPGTESSYEQYF

V gene: TRBV9
D gene: TRBD1
J gene: TRBJ2-5
clone size: -
CDR3 DNA: TGTGCCAGCAGCGTAGGAGGCAGGGGGCAGGAGACCCAGTACTTC
CDR3 protein: CASSVGGRGQETQYF

V gene: TRBV7-2
D gene: -
J gene: TRBJ2-7
clone size: -
CDR3 DNA: TGTGCCAGTGCAATGGGGGGAGAGAGCTCCTACGAGCAGTACTTC
CDR3 protein: CASAMGGESSYEQYF

V gene: TRBV19
D gene: TRBD1
J gene: TRBJ2-1
clone size: few
CDR3 DNA: TGTGCCAGTAGACCCATGACAGGGGTCAATGAGCAGTTCTTC
CDR3 protein: CASRPMTGVNEQFF

V gene: TRBV25-1
D gene: -
J gene: TRBJ1-2
clone size: -
CDR3 DNA: TGTGCCAGCAGTGAGCCGGTCAACTATGGCTACACCTTC
CDR3 protein: CASSEPVNYGYTF

V gene: TRBV2
D gene: -
J gene: TRBJ2-2
clone size: -
CDR3 DNA: TGTGCCAGCACCACGCTGCGGGTCCCCGGGGAGCTGTTTTTT
CDR3 protein: CASTTLRVPGELFF

V gene: TRBV6-5
D gene: -
J gene: TRBJ2-5
clone size: -
CDR3 DNA: TGTGCCAGCAGTTACAGGGCGGGACGGAGCGAGACCCAGTACTTC
CDR3 protein: CASSYRAGRSETQYF

V gene: TRBV2
D gene: -
J gene: TRBJ2-7
clone size: few
CDR3 DNA: TGTGCCAGCGGGGCCCGCTCCTACGAGCAGTACTTC
CDR3 protein: CASGARSYEQYF

V gene: TRBV4-3
D gene: -
J gene: TRBJ1-3
clone size: -
CDR3 DNA: TGCGCCAGCAGCCAAGATCTTACAGCAGGGTCCGGAAACACCATATATTTT
CDR3 protein: CASSQDLTAGSGNTIYF

V gene: TRBV7-2
D gene: -
J gene: TRBJ2-2
clone size: few
CDR3 DNA: TGTGCCAGCAGCTTGAAGGGGTCCGGGGAGCTGTTTTTT
CDR3 protein: CASSLKGSGELFF

V gene: TRBV15
D gene: -
J gene: TRBJ2-7
clone size: few
CDR3 DNA: TGTGCCACCAGCAGAGAGCGATTGGTCGTCTCGTCCTACGAGCAGTACTTC
CDR3 protein: CATSRERLVVSSYEQYF

V gene: TRBV10-3
D gene: TRBD2
J gene: TRBJ2-1
clone size: -
CDR3 DNA: TGTGCCACCCGACTAGCGGGAGGGCCGGAGAATGAGCAGTTCTTC
CDR3 protein: CATRLAGGPENEQFF

V gene: TRBV9
D gene: TRBD2
J gene: TRBJ2-5
clone size: few
CDR3 DNA: TGTGCCAGCAGCGTCACTAGCGGGACGTACCAAGAGACCCAGTACTTC
CDR3 protein: CASSVTSGTYQETQYF

V gene: TRBV7-8
D gene: TRBD1
J gene: TRBJ2-3
clone size: few
CDR3 DNA: TGTGCCAGCGGGGCAGGGGGATGGACAGATACGCAGTATTTT
CDR3 protein: CASGAGGWTDTQYF